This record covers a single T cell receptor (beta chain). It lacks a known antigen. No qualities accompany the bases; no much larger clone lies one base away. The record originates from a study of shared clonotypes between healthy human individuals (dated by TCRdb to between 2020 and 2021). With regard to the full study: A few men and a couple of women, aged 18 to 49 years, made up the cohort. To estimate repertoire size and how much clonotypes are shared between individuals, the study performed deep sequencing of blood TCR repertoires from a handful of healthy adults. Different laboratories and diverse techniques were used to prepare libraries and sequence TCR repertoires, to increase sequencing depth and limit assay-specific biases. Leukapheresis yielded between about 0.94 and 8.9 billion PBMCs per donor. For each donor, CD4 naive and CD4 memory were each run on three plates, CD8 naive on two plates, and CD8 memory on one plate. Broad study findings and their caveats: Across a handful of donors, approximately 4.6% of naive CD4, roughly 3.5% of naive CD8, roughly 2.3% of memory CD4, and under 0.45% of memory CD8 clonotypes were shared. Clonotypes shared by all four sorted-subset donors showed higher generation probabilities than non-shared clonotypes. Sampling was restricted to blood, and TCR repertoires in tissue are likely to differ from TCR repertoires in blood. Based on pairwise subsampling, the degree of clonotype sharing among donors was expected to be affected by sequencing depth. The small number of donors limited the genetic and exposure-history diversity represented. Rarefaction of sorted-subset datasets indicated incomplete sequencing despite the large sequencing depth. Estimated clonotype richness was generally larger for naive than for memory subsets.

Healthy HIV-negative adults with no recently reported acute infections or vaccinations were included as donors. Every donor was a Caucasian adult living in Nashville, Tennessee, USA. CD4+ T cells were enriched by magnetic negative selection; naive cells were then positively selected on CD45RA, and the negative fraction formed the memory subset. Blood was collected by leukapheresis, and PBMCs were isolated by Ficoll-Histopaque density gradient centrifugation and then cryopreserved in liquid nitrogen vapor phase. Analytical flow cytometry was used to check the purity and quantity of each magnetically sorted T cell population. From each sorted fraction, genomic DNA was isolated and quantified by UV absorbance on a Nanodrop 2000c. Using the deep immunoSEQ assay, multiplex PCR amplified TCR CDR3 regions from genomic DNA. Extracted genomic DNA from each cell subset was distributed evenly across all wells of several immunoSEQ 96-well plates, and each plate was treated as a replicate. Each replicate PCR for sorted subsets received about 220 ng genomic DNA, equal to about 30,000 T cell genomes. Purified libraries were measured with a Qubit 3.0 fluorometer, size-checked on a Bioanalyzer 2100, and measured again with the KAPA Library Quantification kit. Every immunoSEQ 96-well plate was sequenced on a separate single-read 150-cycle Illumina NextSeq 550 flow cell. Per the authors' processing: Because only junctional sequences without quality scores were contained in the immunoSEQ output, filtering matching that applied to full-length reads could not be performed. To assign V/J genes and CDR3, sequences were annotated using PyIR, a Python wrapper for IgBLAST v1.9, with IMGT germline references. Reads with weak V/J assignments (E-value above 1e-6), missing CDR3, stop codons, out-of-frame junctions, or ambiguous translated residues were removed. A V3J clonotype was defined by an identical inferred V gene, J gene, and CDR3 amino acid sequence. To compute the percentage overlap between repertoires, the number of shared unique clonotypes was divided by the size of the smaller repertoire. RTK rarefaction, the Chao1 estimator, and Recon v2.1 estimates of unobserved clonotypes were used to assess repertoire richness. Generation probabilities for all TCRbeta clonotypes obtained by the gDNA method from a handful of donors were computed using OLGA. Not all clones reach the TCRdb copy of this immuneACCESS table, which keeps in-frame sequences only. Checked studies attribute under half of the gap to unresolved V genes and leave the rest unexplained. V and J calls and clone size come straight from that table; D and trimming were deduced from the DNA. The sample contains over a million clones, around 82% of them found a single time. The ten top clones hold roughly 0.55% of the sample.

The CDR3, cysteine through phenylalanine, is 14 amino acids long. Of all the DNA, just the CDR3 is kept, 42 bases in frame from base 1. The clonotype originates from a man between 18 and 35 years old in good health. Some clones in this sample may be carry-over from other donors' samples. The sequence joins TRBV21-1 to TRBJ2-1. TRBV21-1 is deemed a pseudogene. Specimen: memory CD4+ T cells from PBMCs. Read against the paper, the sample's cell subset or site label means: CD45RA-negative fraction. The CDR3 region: CASRHPGRGDEQFF. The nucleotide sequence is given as TGTGCCAGCAGGCACCCAGGACGTGGCGATGAGCAGTTCTTC.